The clone carrying this TCR beta chain has a handful of counts. Per the germline V gene, CDR1 is MNHNS and CDR2 is SASEGT. V lost 6 bases, J lost 3 bases, and 10 bases stayed unmatched. This CDR3 is built from 15 residues. The source of the sample is a study of cytomegalovirus exposure and HLA in healthy donors. Researchers ran the PCR with 60 Vbeta and 13 Jbeta primers. Method: immunoSEQ multiplex PCR; TCRdb's copy keeps in-frame clones and lacks some. The sample includes 95,000 to 150,000 clones, more than 60% of them seen just once. The gene calls are TRBV6-1 and TRBJ2-7; 8 nucleotides align to TRBD1. Input material: PBMCs. The clonotype comes from a woman aged 40 to 49 in good health and CMV-seropositive. CDR3 protein: CASRDRDRQNYEQYF. CDR3 DNA: TGTGCCAGCAGGGACCGGGACAGGCAAAACTACGAGCAGTACTTC.